Listed here is a single TCR beta chain. The entry originates in a study of shared clonotypes between healthy human individuals. V was clipped by 1 base and J by 5 bases, with 12 bases between them. The length of the CDR3 is 15 residues. The germline V gene encodes CDR1 SGDLS and CDR2 YYNGEE. TCRdb's table, derived via immunoSEQ multiplex PCR, lists solely in-frame clones and lacks some. The data hold fewer than 650,000 clones, with roughly four fifths observed a single time. Sequenced sample: PBMCs. The receptor was isolated from a woman aged 40 to 50 in good health. Some clones in this sample may be carry-over from other donors' samples. The chain couples TRBV9 to TRBJ1-4; TRBD1 might be the D (5 bases). The CDR3 loop reads CASSVISGPNEKLFF. The CDR3 bases are TGTGCCAGCAGCGTAATTTCGGGGCCCAATGAAAAACTGTTTTTT. Variable domain in full (rest from reference TRBV9 and TRBJ1-4): DSGVTQTPKHLITATGQRVTLRCSPRSGDLSVYWYQQSLDQGLQFLIQYYNGEERAKGNILERFSAQQFPDLHSELNLSSLELGDSALYFCASSVISGPNEKLFFGSGTQLSVL.